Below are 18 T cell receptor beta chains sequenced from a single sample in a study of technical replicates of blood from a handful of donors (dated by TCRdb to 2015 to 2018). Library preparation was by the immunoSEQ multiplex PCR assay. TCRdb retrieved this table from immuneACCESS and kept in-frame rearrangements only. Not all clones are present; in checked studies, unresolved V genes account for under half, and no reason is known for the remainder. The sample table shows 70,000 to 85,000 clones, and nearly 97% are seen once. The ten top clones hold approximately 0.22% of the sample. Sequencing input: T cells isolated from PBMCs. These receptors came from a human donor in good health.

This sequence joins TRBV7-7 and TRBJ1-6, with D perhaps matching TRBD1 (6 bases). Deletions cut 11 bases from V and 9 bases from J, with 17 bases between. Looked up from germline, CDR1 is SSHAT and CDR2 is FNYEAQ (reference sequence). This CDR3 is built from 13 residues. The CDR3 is CAGRGAASSPLHF. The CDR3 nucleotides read TGTGCCGGCCGGGGGGCCGCGAGTTCACCCCTCCACTTT. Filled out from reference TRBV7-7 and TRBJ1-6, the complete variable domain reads GAGVSQSPRYKVTKRGQDVTLRCDPISSHATLYWYQQALGQGPEFLTYFNYEAQPDKSGLPSDRFSAERPEGSISTLTIQRTEQRDSAMYRCAGRGAASSPLHFGNGTRLTVT.

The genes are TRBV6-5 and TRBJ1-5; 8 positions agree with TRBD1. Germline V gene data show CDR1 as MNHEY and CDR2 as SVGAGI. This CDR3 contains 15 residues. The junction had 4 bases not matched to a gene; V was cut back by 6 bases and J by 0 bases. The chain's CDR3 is CASSPTGDSNQPQHF. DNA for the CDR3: TGTGCCAGCAGCCCGACAGGGGATAGCAATCAGCCCCAGCATTTT.

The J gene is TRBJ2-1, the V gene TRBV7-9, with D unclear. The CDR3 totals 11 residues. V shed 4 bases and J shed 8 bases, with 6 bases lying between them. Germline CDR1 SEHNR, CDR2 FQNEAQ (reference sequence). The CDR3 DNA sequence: TGTGCCAGCAGCTCCGCAGATGAGCAGTTCTTC. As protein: CASSSADEQFF.

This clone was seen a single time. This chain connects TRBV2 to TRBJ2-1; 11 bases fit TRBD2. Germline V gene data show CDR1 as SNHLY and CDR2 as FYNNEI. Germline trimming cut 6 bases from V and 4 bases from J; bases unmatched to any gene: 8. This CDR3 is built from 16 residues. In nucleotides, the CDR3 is TGTGCCAGCAGCCTATCTAGCGGGGGGACATACAATGAGCAGTTCTTC. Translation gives CASSLSSGGTYNEQFF.

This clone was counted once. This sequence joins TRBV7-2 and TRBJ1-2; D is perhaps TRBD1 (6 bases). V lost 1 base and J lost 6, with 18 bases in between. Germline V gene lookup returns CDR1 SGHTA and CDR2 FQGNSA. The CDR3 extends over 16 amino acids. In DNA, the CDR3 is TGTGCCAGCAGCTTAGTGGGGCAGGGGAAGGTAGATGGCTACACCTTC. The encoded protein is CASSLVGQGKVDGYTF.

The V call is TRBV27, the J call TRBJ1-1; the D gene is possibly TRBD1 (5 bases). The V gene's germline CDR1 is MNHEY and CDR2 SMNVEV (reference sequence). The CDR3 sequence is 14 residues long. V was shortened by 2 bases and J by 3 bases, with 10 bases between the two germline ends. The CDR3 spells CASSLGAKDTEAFF. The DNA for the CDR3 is TGTGCCAGCAGTTTAGGGGCGAAGGACACTGAAGCTTTCTTT.

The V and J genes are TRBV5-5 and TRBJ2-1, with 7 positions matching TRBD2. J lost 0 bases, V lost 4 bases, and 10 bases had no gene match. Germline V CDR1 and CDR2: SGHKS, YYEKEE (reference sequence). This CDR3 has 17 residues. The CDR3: CASSPDRGLGSYNEQFF. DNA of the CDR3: TGTGCCAGCAGCCCCGACCGAGGACTAGGCTCCTACAATGAGCAGTTCTTC.

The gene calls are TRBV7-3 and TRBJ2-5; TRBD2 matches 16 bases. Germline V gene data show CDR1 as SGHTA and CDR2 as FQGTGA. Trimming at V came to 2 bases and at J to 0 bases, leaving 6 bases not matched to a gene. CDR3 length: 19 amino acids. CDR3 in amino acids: CASSLGGTSGGGYQETQYF. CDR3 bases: TGTGCCAGCAGCTTAGGTGGGACTAGCGGGGGGGGATACCAAGAGACCCAGTACTTC. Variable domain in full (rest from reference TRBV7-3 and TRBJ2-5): GAGVSQTPSNKVTEKGKYVELRCDPISGHTALYWYRQSLGQGPEFLIYFQGTGAADDSGLPNDRFFAVRPEGSVSTLKIQRTERGDSAVYLCASSLGGTSGGGYQETQYFGPGTRLLVL.

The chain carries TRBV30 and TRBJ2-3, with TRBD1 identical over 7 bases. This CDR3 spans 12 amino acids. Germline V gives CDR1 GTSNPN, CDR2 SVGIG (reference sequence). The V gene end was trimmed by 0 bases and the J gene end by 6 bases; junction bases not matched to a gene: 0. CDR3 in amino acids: CAWSVQGDTQYF. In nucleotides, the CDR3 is TGTGCCTGGAGTGTACAGGGGGATACGCAGTATTTT.

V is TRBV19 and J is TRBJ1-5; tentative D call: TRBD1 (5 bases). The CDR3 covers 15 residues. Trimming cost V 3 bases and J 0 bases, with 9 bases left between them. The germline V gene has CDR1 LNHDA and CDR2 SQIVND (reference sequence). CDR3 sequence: CASSIGHLSNQPQHF. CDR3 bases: TGTGCCAGTAGTATCGGACACCTTAGCAATCAGCCCCAGCATTTT.

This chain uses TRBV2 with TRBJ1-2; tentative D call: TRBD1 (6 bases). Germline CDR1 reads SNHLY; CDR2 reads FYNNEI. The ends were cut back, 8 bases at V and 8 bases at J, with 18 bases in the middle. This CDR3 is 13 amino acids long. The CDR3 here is CASGGGSWSGYTF. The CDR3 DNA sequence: TGTGCCAGCGGGGGCGGCAGTTGGTCCGGCTACACCTTC.

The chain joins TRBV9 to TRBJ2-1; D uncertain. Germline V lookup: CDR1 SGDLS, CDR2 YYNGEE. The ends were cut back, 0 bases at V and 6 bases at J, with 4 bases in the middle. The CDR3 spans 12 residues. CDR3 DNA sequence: TGTGCCAGCAGCGTAGCCTCCAATGAGCAGTTCTTC. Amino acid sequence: CASSVASNEQFF.

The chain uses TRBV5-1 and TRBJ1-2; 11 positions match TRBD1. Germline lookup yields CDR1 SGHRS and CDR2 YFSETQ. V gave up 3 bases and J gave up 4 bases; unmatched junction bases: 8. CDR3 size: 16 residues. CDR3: CASSSYADRGLYGYTF. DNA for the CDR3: TGCGCCAGCAGCTCCTACGCGGACAGGGGGCTCTATGGCTACACCTTC.

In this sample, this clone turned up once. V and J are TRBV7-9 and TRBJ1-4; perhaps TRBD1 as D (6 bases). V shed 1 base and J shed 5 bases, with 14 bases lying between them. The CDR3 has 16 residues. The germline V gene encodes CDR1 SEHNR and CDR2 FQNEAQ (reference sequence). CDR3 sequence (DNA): TGTGCCAGCAGCTTAGATGTGGGGGCCCGGAATGAAAAACTGTTTTTT. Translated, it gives CASSLDVGARNEKLFF.

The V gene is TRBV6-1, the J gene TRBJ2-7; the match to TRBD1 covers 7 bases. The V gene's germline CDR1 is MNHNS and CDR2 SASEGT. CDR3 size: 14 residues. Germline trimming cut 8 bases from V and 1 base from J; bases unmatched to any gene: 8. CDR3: CASYAPGQSYEQYF. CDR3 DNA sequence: TGTGCCAGCTACGCGCCGGGACAGTCCTACGAGCAGTACTTC.

The CDR3 bases are TGTGCCAGCTCACTAGGCACATCTAATACGCAGTATTTT. Translating gives CASSLGTSNTQYF. The V and J genes are TRBV27 and TRBJ2-3; possibly TRBD2 for D (5 bases). Trimming removed 8 bases at V and 7 bases at J, with 16 bases between. The CDR3 length is 13 residues. From germline, CDR1 is MNHEY and CDR2 SMNVEV (reference sequence).

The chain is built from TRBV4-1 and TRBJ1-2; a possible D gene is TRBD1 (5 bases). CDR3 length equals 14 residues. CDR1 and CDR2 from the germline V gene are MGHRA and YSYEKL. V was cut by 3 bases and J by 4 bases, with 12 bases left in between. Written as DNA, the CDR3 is TGCGCCAGCAGCCAGACCAGGGCCGGCTATGGCTACACCTTC. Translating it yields CASSQTRAGYGYTF.

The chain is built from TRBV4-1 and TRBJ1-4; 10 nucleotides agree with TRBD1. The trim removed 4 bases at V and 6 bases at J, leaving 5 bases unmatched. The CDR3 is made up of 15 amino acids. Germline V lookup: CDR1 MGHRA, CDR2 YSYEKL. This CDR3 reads CASSPRDRGYEKLFF. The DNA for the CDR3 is TGCGCCAGCAGCCCACGGGACAGGGGCTATGAAAAACTGTTTTTT.